A single TCR beta chain is shown here with its context. What it recognizes is unknown. The V and J ends lost 6 bases and 2 bases respectively, with 10 bases between them. Germline lookup yields CDR1 SNHLY and CDR2 FYNNEI. This CDR3 has 13 amino acids. The data derive from a study of radiotherapy plus CTLA-4 blockade in lung cancer. Study-level information: Disease control was seen in 31% of patients, objective responses in approximately 20%. Study observations and caveats: Blood saw expansion of tumor-derived TCR clones after radiotherapy plus ipilimumab.

Clones were read by immunoSEQ multiplex PCR, and TCRdb kept only the in-frame ones, dropping some. The sample includes some 70,000 clones, about four fifths of them seen just once. The V gene is TRBV2, the J gene TRBJ1-1; possibly TRBD1 for D (5 bases). The receptor's source is a human donor with non-small cell lung cancer who had a partial response to radiotherapy plus ipilimumab. This specimen consisted of peripheral blood, obtained from a patient treated with radiotherapy plus ipilimumab. CDR3 sequence (DNA): TGTGCCAGCAGAACGGGGGAAAACACTGAAGCTTTCTTT. This gives the protein CASRTGENTEAFF. The variable domain in full, completed from reference TRBV2 and TRBJ1-1, reads EPEVTQTPSHQVTQMGQEVILRCVPISNHLYFYWYRQILGQKVEFLVSFYNNEISEKSEIFDDQFSVERPDGSNFTLKIRSTKLEDSAMYFCASRTGENTEAFFGQGTRLTVV.